This T cell receptor beta chain was captured in a study of T cells in Graves' hyperthyroidism and ophthalmopathy. General study results and limits: A model of 13 V-J pairs discriminated ophthalmopathy from stable hyperthyroidism.

Over 18 months, lack of ophthalmopathy progression marked Graves' hyperthyroidism as stable. Hyperthyroidism had been newly diagnosed in patients aged 18 to 65, and its duration was under 2 months. Only a few counts were recorded for this clonotype. What it binds is not known. RNA transcripts served as the template for amplifying TCR beta CDR3 regions. TCR CDR3 regions were first amplified by RT-PCR with HTBI primers. TCRdb itself ran the multiplex PCR reads through MiXCR, one entry per CDR3 protein. Here the sample spans about 840,000 distinct CDR3 sequences, 38% being singletons. The germline gives CDR1 SEHNR, CDR2 FQNEAQ (reference sequence). V was clipped by 6 bases and J by 0 bases, with 18 bases between them. The CDR3 has 17 residues.

Sequenced sample: blood. The V call is TRBV7-9, the J call TRBJ1-3, with D tentatively TRBD1 (6 bases). This receptor was identified in a man between 18 and 35 years old with Graves' hyperthyroidism. This CDR3 reads CASSLSPGQLSGNTIYF. As DNA, the CDR3 is TGTGCCAGCAGTTTAAGTCCGGGACAACTCTCTGGAAACACCATATATTTT.